A single sample gave rise to the 29 T cell receptor beta chains below, sequenced in a study of beta chain features in type 1 diabetes. Every bit of the isolated RNA underwent reverse transcription, so sequencing read expressed TCRB transcripts. Profiled with immunoSEQ multiplex PCR; TCRdb holds only in-frame clones, not every one. The table shows some 300,000 clones, with 8% occurring only once. The sequenced material came from central memory CD4+ T cells from blood. These receptors all come from a woman between 18 and 29 years old in good health.

The CDR3 sequence is CASSTTGGNTEAFF. The CDR3 nucleotides read TGTGCCAGCAGCACGACAGGAGGTAACACTGAAGCTTTCTTT. This sequence joins TRBV28 and TRBJ1-1, with TRBD1 as a possible D gene (6 bases). The CDR3 consists of 14 residues. CDR1 and CDR2 (germline): MDHEN, SYDVKM. V gave up 6 bases and J gave up 2 bases, with 13 bases separating them.

The V and J genes are TRBV18 and TRBJ1-2; 7 positions match TRBD1. The germline CDR1 and CDR2 sequences are KGHSH and LQKENI. V shed 1 base and J 6 bases; nucleotides not matched to a gene: 14. This CDR3 region has 17 residues. CDR3 loop: CASSPQDRNDRLHGYTF. The CDR3 DNA sequence: TGTGCCAGCTCACCACAGGACAGGAACGATCGCCTTCATGGCTACACCTTC.

This clone appeared many times. Being one base from a much bigger clone, this may be a read error. The sample carries other DNA sequences with the same CDR3. V usage is TRBV5-4 and J usage is TRBJ1-2, with 7 bases that match TRBD1. CDR1 and CDR2 from the germline V gene are SGHNT and YYREEE (reference sequence). CDR3 size: 13 residues. V gave up 4 bases and J gave up 2 bases; unmatched junction bases: 2. CDR3 DNA: TGTGCCAGCAGCCCGGACAGGAACTATGGCTACACCTTC. Translation gives CASSPDRNYGYTF.

V and J are TRBV4-2 and TRBJ2-3, with unresolved D. The CDR3 has 15 residues. Germline CDR1 reads LGHNA; CDR2 reads YNFKEQ. V lost 0 bases and J lost 2, with 9 bases in between. CDR3 DNA: TGTGCCAGCAGCCAAGATTTCGGCTCCACAGATACGCAGTATTTT. Its translation: CASSQDFGSTDTQYF.

The genes are TRBV29-1 and TRBJ1-2; D unclear. CDR3 length: 13 amino acids. The V end lost 1 base, the J end lost 0 bases, and 6 bases lay between the germline ends. Germline CDR1 and CDR2: SQVTM and ANQGSEA. The CDR3 is CSVEAPPNYGYTF. The CDR3 DNA reads TGCAGCGTTGAAGCCCCCCCTAACTATGGCTACACCTTC.

A few counts support this clone. The chain has TRBV19 and TRBJ1-5; 7 nucleotides line up with TRBD1. Germline-derived CDR1 and CDR2 are LNHDA and SQIVND (reference sequence). CDR3 size: 15 residues. V shed 6 bases and J 3 bases; nucleotides not matched to a gene: 8. Written as DNA, the CDR3 is TGTGCCAGTAGCCCCAGGGGGGTTACCAATCAGCCCCAGCATTTT. Encoded protein: CASSPRGVTNQPQHF.

Many counts were recorded for this clone. The CDR3 here is CASSIQQGHEAFF. CDR3 nucleotides: TGTGCCAGCAGCATTCAACAGGGACATGAAGCTTTCTTT. V gene TRBV7-2 combines with J gene TRBJ1-1; a weak D match, TRBD1 (6 bases). The germline V gene has CDR1 SGHTA and CDR2 FQGNSA. This CDR3 is built from 13 residues. Trimming took 5 bases from V and 7 from J, leaving 14 bases between them. Full variable domain (outside the CDR3, taken from reference TRBV7-2 and TRBJ1-1): GAGVSQSPSNKVTEKGKDVELRCDPISGHTALYWYRQSLGQGLEFLIYFQGNSAPDKSGLPSDRFSAERTGGSVSTLTIQRTQQEDSAVYLCASSIQQGHEAFFGQGTRLTVV.

The chain uses TRBV27 and TRBJ1-5, with unresolved D. This CDR3 spans 12 amino acids. Trimming removed 5 bases at V and 8 bases at J, with 10 bases between. Germline lookup yields CDR1 MNHEY and CDR2 SMNVEV (reference sequence). CDR3: CASSMHGEPQHF. The CDR3 nucleotides read TGTGCCAGCAGTATGCACGGGGAGCCCCAGCATTTT.

This clone was seen a handful of times. The rearrangement uses TRBV10-3 and TRBJ2-2; 9 bases fit TRBD1. Germline V gene data show CDR1 as ENHRY and CDR2 as SYGVKD. CDR3 size: 16 residues. V lost 5 bases to trimming and J lost 4 bases; unmatched junction nucleotides: 8. The CDR3 DNA is TGTGCCATCAGTAAGTTCGGGACAGGGACCACCGGGGAGCTGTTTTTT. Protein product: CAISKFGTGTTGELFF.

V gene TRBV4-1 combines with J gene TRBJ2-2; 12 positions agree with TRBD1. Germline V gives CDR1 MGHRA, CDR2 YSYEKL. V dropped 5 bases and J dropped 3; count of bases not matched to a gene: 4. The CDR3 spans 16 residues. This CDR3 reads CASSVRDRGHTGELFF. CDR3 in DNA: TGCGCCAGCAGCGTCCGGGACAGGGGGCACACCGGGGAGCTGTTTTTT.

This clone has just a few counts. The chain joins TRBV19 to TRBJ2-3; D might be TRBD1 or TRBD2, each matching 5 bases. Per germline, CDR1 LNHDA and CDR2 SQIVND (reference sequence). The germline V and J ends were trimmed by 4 bases and 3 bases, with 17 bases remaining between them. The CDR3 spans 16 residues. CDR3 in DNA: TGTGCCAGTAGTACTGCCTCCGGGACCCTTACAGATACGCAGTATTTT. Its protein product is CASSTASGTLTDTQYF.

On this clone itself: Given a much more abundant clone one base away, this may be a read error. This same CDR3 is encoded by further DNA sequences in the sample. CDR3 DNA: TGCGCCAGCAGCTTCGGGGTTGCAGAGACCCAGTACTTC. Its protein is CASSFGVAETQYF. The rearrangement joins TRBV5-1 to TRBJ2-5; possibly TRBD2 for D (5 bases). From germline, CDR1 is SGHRS and CDR2 YFSETQ. V was clipped by 2 bases and J by 4 bases, with 9 bases between them. This CDR3 is 13 amino acids long.

The V and J genes are TRBV15 and TRBJ1-1; D unresolved. This CDR3 has 15 amino acids. CDR1 and CDR2 (germline): LNHNV, YYDKDF (reference sequence). Trimming pared 0 bases from V and 2 bases from J, leaving 10 bases between. CDR3 DNA sequence: TGTGCCACCAGCAGAGATGTTAAAACCAACACTGAAGCTTTCTTT. The encoded protein is CATSRDVKTNTEAFF.

The chain carries TRBV7-8 and TRBJ1-1; D unclear. Trimming shortened V by 0 bases and J by 1 base, and 3 bases separated the two germline ends. This CDR3 has 13 amino acids. In germline, CDR1 is SGHVS, CDR2 FQNEAQ. The CDR3, as DNA: TGTGCCAGCAGCTTAGCGAGGAACACTGAAGCTTTCTTT. It yields the protein CASSLARNTEAFF.

In its sample, this clone was seen a few times. The rearrangement links TRBV4-1 to TRBJ1-2; D is unclear. The CDR3 loop spans 14 amino acids. V dropped 3 bases and J dropped 8 bases, with 16 bases sitting between them. The germline V gene has CDR1 MGHRA and CDR2 YSYEKL. The DNA for the CDR3 is TGCGCCAGCAGCCACACATCAGGAAACAAAGGCTACACCTTC. This translates into CASSHTSGNKGYTF.

This clone was detected a few times. The gene calls are TRBV28 and TRBJ1-2; no clear D. Germline-derived CDR1 and CDR2 are MDHEN and SYDVKM. This CDR3 comprises 11 residues. Trimming pared 7 bases from V and 7 bases from J, leaving 10 bases between. CDR3 nucleotide sequence: TGTGCCAGCACTGGGAATCGTGGCTACACCTTC. Residues: CASTGNRGYTF.

This chain links TRBV9 with TRBJ2-1; TRBD2 agrees at 13 bases. Germline V CDR1 and CDR2: SGDLS, YYNGEE. V lost 3 bases and J lost 4; bases outside the gene matches: 1. The length of the CDR3 is 15 residues. CDR3 coding DNA: TGTGCCAGCAGCGCACTAGCGGGAGGGTACAATGAGCAGTTCTTC. It is translated as CASSALAGGYNEQFF.

V is TRBV2 and J is TRBJ1-5; 10 bases are a match to TRBD1. With 6 bases clipped from V and 3 bases from J, the junction kept 5 bases outside the gene matches. Germline V gene sequence: CDR1 SNHLY, CDR2 FYNNEI. This CDR3 comprises 15 residues. CDR3 coding DNA: TGTGCCAGCAGGCGACAGGGGGCAGACAATCAGCCCCAGCATTTT. This encodes CASRRQGADNQPQHF.

In this sample, this clone turned up a few times. The J gene is TRBJ2-7, the V gene TRBV6-5; 9 nucleotides match TRBD2. Looked up from germline, CDR1 is MNHEY and CDR2 is SVGAGI. Trimming took 2 bases from V and 5 from J; bases not matched to a gene: 10. The CDR3 has 16 amino acids. In DNA, the CDR3 is TGTGCCAGCAGTTACAGGGCGGGAGGGCCGAGCAACGAGCAGTACTTC. Its translation: CASSYRAGGPSNEQYF.

This clone was seen only a few times. CDR3 loop: CAWSAGGSTDTQYF. CDR3 in DNA: TGTGCCTGGAGCGCGGGTGGGAGCACAGATACGCAGTATTTT. The rearrangement joins TRBV30 to TRBJ2-3, with D possibly being TRBD2 (5 bases). Germline loops: CDR1 GTSNPN, CDR2 SVGIG (reference sequence). V dropped 3 bases and J dropped 0 bases, with 10 bases sitting between them. There are 14 residues in the CDR3.

The chain carries TRBV27 and TRBJ2-2; 12 nucleotides line up with TRBD1. Trimming cost V 3 bases and J 0 bases; bases outside gene matches: 2. Germline loops: CDR1 MNHEY, CDR2 SMNVEV (reference sequence). There are 17 residues in the CDR3. The CDR3 here is CASSLGQGASNTGELFF. CDR3 nucleotide sequence: TGTGCCAGCAGTTTGGGACAGGGGGCTTCGAACACCGGGGAGCTGTTTTTT.

V is TRBV9 and J is TRBJ1-1, with a weak D call TRBD1 (5 bases). Germline V gene sequence: CDR1 SGDLS, CDR2 YYNGEE. This CDR3 has 15 amino acids. Trimming took off 0 bases at V and 4 bases at J, with 13 bases between the two ends. The CDR3: CASSVEAGRSTEAFF. The CDR3 DNA follows: TGTGCCAGCAGCGTAGAGGCAGGGAGGAGCACTGAAGCTTTCTTT.

This clone showed up just a few times. A far larger clone differs by one base, so this is likely a read error. This sample includes further DNA sequences coding for the same CDR3. The chain has TRBV5-1 and TRBJ2-5; D remains ambiguous. V lost 1 base and J 5 bases, leaving 12 bases between the germline ends. The CDR3 spans 14 residues. Germline lookup yields CDR1 SGHRS and CDR2 YFSETQ. In nucleotides, the CDR3 is TGCGCCAGCAGCTTGAGAAGCCAAGGGGAGACCCAGTACTTC. Protein product: CASSLRSQGETQYF.

The chain carries TRBV5-6 and TRBJ2-2; D is unresolved. The CDR3 is 15 residues long. Germline-derived CDR1 and CDR2 are SGHDT and YYEEEE. Trimming shortened V by 0 bases and J by 3 bases, and 9 bases separated the two germline ends. This CDR3 reads CASSLGARDTGELFF. CDR3 nucleotides: TGTGCCAGCAGCTTGGGGGCGAGAGACACCGGGGAGCTGTTTTTT.

This clone was counted at least ten times. J is TRBJ2-2 and V is TRBV5-4; tentatively, D is TRBD1 (6 bases). This CDR3 region has 16 residues. Trimming stripped 3 bases from V and 0 bases from J, with 12 bases between. Germline CDR1 SGHNT, CDR2 YYREEE (reference sequence). The CDR3, as DNA: TGTGCCAGCAGCTCGACAGGACGAGCGAACACCGGGGAGCTGTTTTTT. Translating it yields CASSSTGRANTGELFF.

This chain links TRBV7-2 with TRBJ2-1, with 10 bases lining up with TRBD1. Trimming cost V 6 bases and J 8 bases; bases outside gene matches: 7. This CDR3 has 14 amino acids. The germline CDR1 and CDR2 sequences are SGHTA and FQGNSA. The CDR3 sequence is CASRLRQGAHEQFF. In nucleotides, the CDR3 is TGTGCCAGCAGACTTCGACAGGGGGCCCATGAGCAGTTCTTC.

This clone showed up just a few times. The chain joins TRBV5-1 to TRBJ2-1; weak D call: TRBD2 (7 bases). Trimming removed 1 base from V and 0 bases from J, with 14 bases in between. In germline, CDR1 is SGHRS, CDR2 YFSETQ. The CDR3 covers 17 residues. The CDR3 nucleotides read TGCGCCAGCAGCTTGTACGCGGGGGCCAGCTCCTACAATGAGCAGTTCTTC. It codes for CASSLYAGASSYNEQFF.

This clone has more than one count but fewer than ten. The chain joins TRBV14 to TRBJ1-6; maybe TRBD1 (6 bases). Germline V gene sequence: CDR1 SGHDN, CDR2 FVKESK. V was pared by 5 bases and J by 0 bases, with 17 bases between. The CDR3 length is 18 residues. CDR3 residues: CASSYTTGTSSYNSPLHF. The CDR3 nucleotides are TGTGCCAGCAGCTACACTACAGGGACGAGCTCCTATAATTCACCCCTCCACTTT.

The rearrangement uses TRBV5-1 and TRBJ2-5; TRBD2 matches at 8 bases. Germline V gene sequence: CDR1 SGHRS, CDR2 YFSETQ. J was trimmed by 1 base and V by 4 bases; bases with no gene match: 9. CDR3 length: 16 amino acids. In DNA form, the CDR3 reads TGCGCCAGCAGCGCCCAGCCGGGGGGGAGCCAAGAGACCCAGTACTTC. It yields the protein CASSAQPGGSQETQYF.